This T cell receptor (beta chain) came from a study of control samples from healthy donors and cancer patients. Trimming cost V 1 base and J 10 bases, with 5 bases left between them. The CDR3 runs to 11 residues. Germline values: CDR1 LNHDA, CDR2 SQIVND (reference sequence). The assay was immunoSEQ multiplex PCR, and TCRdb's table has in-frame clones only and misses some. The data hold 160,000 or so clones, with roughly 94% observed a single time. As to this clone: Within the sample, other DNA sequences also encode this same CDR3.

The chain is built from TRBV19 and TRBJ2-1; D ambiguous. The sequence derives from a middle-aged woman in good health. The sequenced material came from blood. The CDR3 DNA follows: TGTGCCAGTAGTATAGGACTCGAGCAGTTCTTC. It is translated as CASSIGLEQFF.